Listed below are T cell receptor beta chains from one sample, sequenced in a study of control samples from healthy donors and cancer patients. Profiled with immunoSEQ multiplex PCR; TCRdb holds only in-frame clones, not every one. The sample holds 200,000 to 250,000 clones, roughly 94% seen once. Sequencing was performed on blood. The receptors were gathered from a man aged 45-65 years in good health. CDR3s leave out the opening cysteine and the closing phenylalanine or tryptophan. The order of the fields is V gene, CDR3 protein.

v_gene: TRBV19
CDR3aa: ASRRVAGGLNTGELF

v_gene: TRBV19
CDR3aa: ASRTLQPHNSPLH

v_gene: TRBV7-9
CDR3aa: ASSDTGSGNTIY

v_gene: TRBV24-1
CDR3aa: ATSDPGQDGYT

v_gene: TRBV30
CDR3aa: AWKYWTGNTEAF

v_gene: TRBV6-4
CDR3aa: ASSFTGGRRYNEQF

v_gene: TRBV9
CDR3aa: ASSVGTLAGANTGELF

v_gene: TRBV28
CDR3aa: ASRGMGPSGWQKQY

v_gene: TRBV18
CDR3aa: ASSPPGVETQY

v_gene: TRBV15
CDR3aa: ATSSDGQVLSGYT

v_gene: TRBV2
CDR3aa: ASSPGGDRDTQY

v_gene: TRBV28
CDR3aa: ASSLVQGAGNTEAF

v_gene: TRBV29-1
CDR3aa: SVMGQLNTEAF

v_gene: TRBV5-4
CDR3aa: ASSIDRNYGYT

v_gene: TRBV3-1/TRBV3-2
CDR3aa: ASSQVGGANNIQY

v_gene: TRBV19
CDR3aa: ASSGNLGGELF

v_gene: TRBV6-4
CDR3aa: ASSAQGNYGYT

v_gene: TRBV18
CDR3aa: ASSPLISGLDEQF

v_gene: TRBV28
CDR3aa: ASSPFRGYATNEKLF

v_gene: TRBV7-9
CDR3aa: ASSTSQGRAF

v_gene: TRBV9
CDR3aa: ASSGQGNSPLH

v_gene: TRBV4-2
CDR3aa: ASSQEIRPLIGELF

v_gene: TRBV6-5
CDR3aa: ASRPDATNEKLF

v_gene: TRBV11-3
CDR3aa: ASTPCEQY

v_gene: TRBV23-1
CDR3aa: ASSQSLGAGGLLREDTQY

v_gene: TRBV28
CDR3aa: ASSSTGVLNEKLF